This T cell receptor (beta chain) was captured in a study of blood T cells in healthy people across ages. Alongside a J-beta primer mix, a sample-barcoded 5' primer served in a second PCR lasting roughly 6 to 11 cycles. The template-switch adaptor was a 5' adaptor with 12 random nucleotides. It tagged each cDNA molecule. TCRdb reprocessed the 5' RACE reads via MiXCR and lists one record per CDR3 protein. The sample yields approximately 800,000 distinct CDR3 sequences, 53% seen once. The CDR3 totals 15 residues. The germline V and J ends were trimmed by 1 base and 1 base, with 7 bases remaining between them. Germline V lookup: CDR1 LNHNV, CDR2 YYDKDF (reference sequence). The study drew donors from healthy Caucasian individuals in Russia aged about 6 to 90. Every sample gave at least 5.5 micrograms of total RNA when it was extracted.

The sequence was obtained from a man aged 80 or over in good health. V usage is TRBV15 and J usage is TRBJ2-2, with D unclear. Sequencing input: blood. The CDR3 loop is CATSRVGWNTGELFF. CDR3 nucleotide sequence: TGTGCCACCAGCAGAGTAGGGTGGAACACCGGGGAGCTGTTTTTT.